The TCR beta chain under discussion was sequenced for a study of PD-1 blockade in classical Hodgkin lymphoma. On the study more broadly: Intravenous infusions of nivolumab 3 mg/kg reached patients every 2 weeks.

Relapse was seen in all patients after autologous stem cell transplantation, and brentuximab vedotin exposure was variable. General study results and limits: CD8+ TCR diversity did not rise significantly by C4D1, unlike CD4+. It was among complete responders that baseline diversity resembled that of newly diagnosed patients. Sources of repertoire differences remain undefined, possibly disease activity or prior therapy.

TCRdb's copy holds only in-frame clones and misses some; the assay was immunoSEQ multiplex PCR. The data show over 5,500 clones, approximately 80% seen once. V was clipped by 5 bases and J by 5 bases, with 12 bases between them. This CDR3 region has 13 residues. The V gene's germline CDR1 is SEHNR and CDR2 FQNEAQ (reference sequence). On this clone: Its antigen is undetermined.

This sequence was found in a human donor with classical Hodgkin lymphoma. The genes are TRBV7-9 and TRBJ2-5, with D maybe TRBD1 (5 bases). The sample consisted of peripheral blood mononuclear cells (PBMCs), taken at baseline. The CDR3 protein is CASSRRQSETQYF. CDR3 bases: TGTGCCAGCAGCCGCCGACAGTCGGAGACCCAGTACTTC.